This is a list of T cell receptor beta chains from one sample in a study of T cells in Graves' hyperthyroidism and ophthalmopathy. TCRdb re-derived calls from the multiplex PCR reads in MiXCR, one entry per CDR3 protein. Among hundreds of thousands of distinct CDR3 sequences listed, around a sixth were seen once. Sequencing was performed on blood. All receptors come from a woman aged 18-29 years with Graves' hyperthyroidism. The CDR3 runs from the conserved cysteine through the conserved F or W.

TRBV19,TRBJ2-2,CASSTSGLAGGELFF
TRBV9,TRBJ2-2,CASSSLSSGRINTGELFF
TRBV19,TRBJ2-2,CASSPGTSELFF
TRBV12-3/TRBV12-4,TRBJ2-5,CASSEDSARETQYF
TRBV6-1,TRBJ1-5,CAAGQPQHF
TRBV28,TRBJ1-3,CASSVTPASGNTIYF
TRBV5-1,TRBJ1-1,CASSWNPNTEAFF
TRBV30,TRBJ1-1,CAWSVRERAFF
TRBV14,TRBJ2-1,CASSRSGGIYEQFF
TRBV29-1,TRBJ2-7,CSVRGIGQGINEQYF
TRBV7-3,TRBJ2-7,CASSLMLAGVHEQYF
TRBV27,TRBJ2-5,CASRRVPYQETQYF
TRBV2,TRBJ1-1,CASSRVPGQGDTEAFF
TRBV15,TRBJ2-2,CATSRDRETGELFF
TRBV7-9,TRBJ2-3,CASSLAALAGGHRKDTQYF
TRBV7-8,TRBJ2-5,CASSFGGGETQYF
TRBV12-3/TRBV12-4,TRBJ2-4,CASSQGAGGSIQYF
TRBV30,TRBJ1-6,CAQRENPTFDSPLHF
TRBV19,TRBJ2-2,CASSIFGNTGELFF
TRBV6-5,TRBJ2-1,CASSYGTGLNYEQFF
TRBV2,TRBJ2-5,CASSEARWGETQYF
TRBV11-2,TRBJ1-1,CASSLVLGQEGDTEAFF
TRBV29-1,TRBJ2-5,CSYDRGRETQYF
TRBV19,TRBJ1-6,CASSDGHRFNSPLHF
TRBV30,TRBJ1-3,CAWSNGGSGNTIYF
TRBV19,TRBJ2-1,CASSRPRLAGNNEQFF
TRBV7-9,TRBJ2-7,CASSPGRSGASYEQYF